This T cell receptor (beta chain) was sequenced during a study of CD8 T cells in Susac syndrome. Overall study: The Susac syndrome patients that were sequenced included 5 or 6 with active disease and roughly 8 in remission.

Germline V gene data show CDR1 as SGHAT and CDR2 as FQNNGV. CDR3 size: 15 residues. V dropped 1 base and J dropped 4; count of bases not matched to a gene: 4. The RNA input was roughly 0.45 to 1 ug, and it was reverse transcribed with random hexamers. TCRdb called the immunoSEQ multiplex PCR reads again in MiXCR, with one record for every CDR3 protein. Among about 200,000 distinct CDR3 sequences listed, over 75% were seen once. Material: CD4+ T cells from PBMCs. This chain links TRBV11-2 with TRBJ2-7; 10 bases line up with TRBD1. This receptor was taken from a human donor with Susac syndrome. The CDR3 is CASSLAPGQGYEQYF. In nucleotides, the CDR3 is TGTGCCAGCAGCTTAGCTCCGGGACAGGGGTACGAGCAGTACTTC.